Listed below are T cell receptor beta chains from one sample, sequenced in a study of cytomegalovirus exposure and HLA in healthy donors. TCRdb's table, derived via immunoSEQ multiplex PCR, lists solely in-frame clones and lacks some. The sample has approximately 82,000 clones; roughly 93% are singletons. Sequencing was performed on PBMCs. The receptors were sampled from a man between 18 and 29 years old in good health and CMV-seronegative. CDR3s include the opening cysteine and the closing phenylalanine or tryptophan. The D gene is left open where the match is weak. Size tells how often a clone was seen (once, few, many) or the class of an expanded clone, and some rows leave it out.

d_call	v_call	j_call	clone_size	cdr3_nt	cdr3_aa
.	TRBV28	TRBJ2-7	.	TGTGCCAGCAGTCCCAGGGGATACGAGCAGTACTTC	CASSPRGYEQYF
.	TRBV5-6	TRBJ1-1	.	TGTGCCAGCTCCGCAGGGGTAGGGACTGAAGCTTTCTTT	CASSAGVGTEAFF
.	TRBV7-3	TRBJ2-5	.	TGTGCCAGCAGCCCTAAAGAGACCCAGTACTTC	CASSPKETQYF
TRBD2	TRBV13	TRBJ2-3	.	TGTGCCAGCAGCCAGCGCAGCGGGAGTTTGGATACGCAGTATTTT	CASSQRSGSLDTQYF
.	TRBV5-6	TRBJ2-7	once	TGTGCCAGCAGCTTGGAGGGGACTCTACCCTACGAGCAGTACTTC	CASSLEGTLPYEQYF
.	TRBV11-2	TRBJ2-7	.	TGTGCCAGCAGCTTAGATTCTCAGGCCCATCCTTACGAGCAGTACTTC	CASSLDSQAHPYEQYF
TRBD2	TRBV15	TRBJ2-5	.	TGTGCCACCAGCAGAGGAGGGACTAGCGGGGGCCTTTACCAAGAGACCCAGTACTTC	CATSRGGTSGGLYQETQYF
TRBD1	TRBV30	TRBJ1-5	.	TGTGCCTGGAGGTCCGGGACAGGGGGGAGATATAGCAATCAGCCCCAGCATTTT	CAWRSGTGGRYSNQPQHF
.	TRBV5-1	TRBJ2-5	.	TGCGCCAGCAGCTTGGGGGTCAGGGTTGAGGAGACCCAGTACTTC	CASSLGVRVEETQYF
.	TRBV27	TRBJ1-2	.	TGTGCCAGCAGCTCGGGGGGTAAAGGACTCTATGGCTACACCTTC	CASSSGGKGLYGYTF
.	TRBV7-9	TRBJ1-1	few	TGTGCCAGCAGCCGTACGGGGACACTTGAAGCTTTCTTT	CASSRTGTLEAFF
.	TRBV19	TRBJ1-1	.	TGTGCCAGTAGTATCCCAGGGCTGAACACTGAAGCTTTCTTT	CASSIPGLNTEAFF
TRBD1	TRBV7-8	TRBJ1-1	once	TGTGCCAGCAGCTTGACAGGGATGCCATTCAACACTGAAGCTTTCTTT	CASSLTGMPFNTEAFF
.	TRBV2	TRBJ1-1	once	TGTGCCAGCAAGACAGAGAACACTGAAGCTTTCTTT	CASKTENTEAFF
TRBD2	TRBV5-1	TRBJ2-7	.	TGCGCCAGCAGCTACGGGGGGAACGAGCAGTACTTC	CASSYGGNEQYF
.	TRBV7-2	TRBJ1-3	.	TGTGCCAGCAGCTCCGGGATTGGAAACACCATATATTTT	CASSSGIGNTIYF
.	TRBV6-5	TRBJ1-2	.	TGTGCCAGCAGTTATAGCGCAGCCTATGGCTACACCTTC	CASSYSAAYGYTF
TRBD1	TRBV5-1	TRBJ2-2	.	TGCGCGGGGGCCCAGGGGGACACCGGGGAGCTGTTTTTT	CAGAQGDTGELFF
.	TRBV6-5	TRBJ1-5	.	TGTGCCAGCAGTTACTCGGCCCTTAGCAATCAGCCCCAGCATTTT	CASSYSALSNQPQHF
.	TRBV11-2	TRBJ1-4	.	TGTGCCAGCAGCACCGACAGGAGCCCTGAAAAACTGTTTTTT	CASSTDRSPEKLFF
.	TRBV19	TRBJ2-1	once	TGTGCCAGTAGTCAAGGACGGGGATGGGAGCAGTTCTTC	CASSQGRGWEQFF
.	TRBV28	TRBJ2-2	.	TGTGCCGGGGGGGCGCTTATGGCCGGGGAGCTGTTTTTT	CAGGALMAGELFF
.	TRBV5-6	TRBJ1-6	once	TGTGCCACCTCGGCGGGGGCGACGTCCTATAATTCACCCCTCCACTTT	CATSAGATSYNSPLHF
.	TRBV7-3	TRBJ2-1	.	TGTGCCAGCAGCTTATGGGCTACTGACAATGAGCAGTTCTTC	CASSLWATDNEQFF
TRBD1	TRBV7-2	TRBJ1-2	.	TGTGCCAGCAGCGAGACAGGGAAAGCTAACTATGGCTACACCTTC	CASSETGKANYGYTF
.	TRBV25-1	TRBJ1-4	.	TGTGCCAGCAGTGACCAATCAACTAATGAAAAACTGTTTTTT	CASSDQSTNEKLFF
.	TRBV11-3	TRBJ2-7	.	TGTGCCAGCAGCTTAGTTGCCAGCTCCTACGAGCAGTACTTC	CASSLVASSYEQYF
TRBD1	TRBV4-3	TRBJ2-7	.	TGCGCCAGCAGCCAAGGGCCGGGACAGGGTTACGAGCAGTACTTC	CASSQGPGQGYEQYF
TRBD1	TRBV4-2	TRBJ2-1	.	TGTGCCAGCAGCCGCACGGGACAGGGGCCCAACAATGAGCAGTTCTTC	CASSRTGQGPNNEQFF
TRBD1	TRBV5-4	TRBJ2-7	.	TGTGCCAGCAGTTCCGGAACAGGGGCCTTCTACGAGCAGTACTTC	CASSSGTGAFYEQYF
.	TRBV5-5	TRBJ2-7	.	TGTGCCAGCAGCTTCGGACTCGTGTCCTACGAGCAGTACTTC	CASSFGLVSYEQYF
.	TRBV28	TRBJ1-5	.	TGTGCCACTGGGGGCGATCAGCCCCAGCATTTT	CATGGDQPQHF
TRBD1	TRBV11-1	TRBJ2-2	once	TGTGCCAGCAGCCCTGGGACAGGGGTAACCGGGGAGCTGTTTTTT	CASSPGTGVTGELFF
.	TRBV18	TRBJ2-7	once	TGTGCCAGCTCACCACCCGCGACAGACGAGCAGTACTTC	CASSPPATDEQYF
TRBD1	TRBV5-1	TRBJ1-2	.	TGCGCCAGCAGCTTGGCGCCAGGGGGTGGTTCTAACTATGGCTACACCTTC	CASSLAPGGGSNYGYTF
TRBD2	TRBV19	TRBJ2-2	.	TGTGCCAGTAGTTCCCTAGCGGGAGACACCGGGGAGCTGTTTTTT	CASSSLAGDTGELFF
.	TRBV7-6	TRBJ1-4	.	TGTGCCAGCAGCCTAACGGAGGCAACTAATGAAAAACTGTTTTTT	CASSLTEATNEKLFF
.	TRBV6-5	TRBJ1-3	.	TGTGCCAGCAGTGGGGCTAATTCTGGAAACACCATATATTTT	CASSGANSGNTIYF
.	TRBV5-1	TRBJ2-7	.	TGCGCCAGCAGCTTGGCAGTCAGGGGCCCCTCCTACGAGCAGTACTTC	CASSLAVRGPSYEQYF
.	TRBV9	TRBJ2-6	.	TGTGCCAGCAGCGGCCAAGGGAGGACCTCTGGGGCCAACGTCCTGACTTTC	CASSGQGRTSGANVLTF